This is a list of T cell receptor beta chains from one sample in a study of metastatic and nonmetastatic thyroid tumors. TCRdb reassembled clones from the PCR reads with MiXCR. The sample contains 80,000 to 85,000 clones, around 13% of which appear only once. Sequenced: tumor tissue. Receptors originate from a female donor with papillary thyroid cancer or a benign thyroid nodule (not recorded which). Some clones in this sample may be carry-over from other donors' samples. The CDR3 runs from the conserved cysteine through the conserved F or W. Fields, in order: CDR3 length, D gene, clone size, V gene, J gene, CDR3 protein, CDR3 DNA. The D gene is left open where the match is weak. Where a row states a size, it is once, few, many or the class of an expanded clone; other rows omit it.

len: 14
d_gene: .
abundance: many
v_gene: TRBV5-8
j_gene: TRBJ1-5
CDR3aa: CAAGSSGINQPQHF
CDR3nt: TGTGCCGCCGGATCCTCAGGCATCAATCAGCCCCAGCATTTT

len: 13
d_gene: .
abundance: many
v_gene: TRBV19
j_gene: TRBJ1-1
CDR3aa: CASSERMNTEAFF
CDR3nt: TGTGCCAGTAGTGAGCGGATGAACACTGAAGCTTTCTTT

len: 12
d_gene: .
abundance: many
v_gene: TRBV7-9
j_gene: TRBJ2-1
CDR3aa: CASSLGFNEQFF
CDR3nt: TGTGCCAGCAGCTTAGGATTTAATGAGCAGTTCTTC

len: 13
d_gene: .
abundance: many
v_gene: TRBV2
j_gene: TRBJ2-7
CDR3aa: CASSEGGGSEQYF
CDR3nt: TGTGCCAGCAGTGAAGGTGGGGGGAGTGAGCAGTACTTC

len: 14
d_gene: .
abundance: many
v_gene: TRBV5-1
j_gene: TRBJ1-1
CDR3aa: CASSTSLQGLGAFF
CDR3nt: TGCGCCAGCAGCACCTCTCTACAGGGATTAGGAGCTTTCTTT

len: 16
d_gene: .
abundance: many
v_gene: TRBV20-1
j_gene: TRBJ2-1
CDR3aa: CSAPSAAGLTYNEQFF
CDR3nt: TGCAGTGCTCCATCTGCGGCAGGACTAACCTACAATGAGCAGTTCTTC

len: 16
d_gene: .
abundance: many
v_gene: TRBV27
j_gene: TRBJ2-2
CDR3aa: CASSLDRRGGTGELFF
CDR3nt: TGTGCCAGCAGTTTAGATCGCAGGGGGGGCACCGGGGAGCTGTTTTTT

len: 14
d_gene: .
abundance: many
v_gene: TRBV12-3/TRBV12-4
j_gene: TRBJ2-2
CDR3aa: CASSFGLNTGELFF
CDR3nt: TGTGCCAGCAGTTTCGGACTGAACACCGGGGAGCTGTTTTTT

len: 17
d_gene: TRBD1
abundance: many
v_gene: TRBV7-2
j_gene: TRBJ2-7
CDR3aa: CASSLRALGQGDYEQYF
CDR3nt: TGTGCCAGCAGCTTAAGGGCGTTAGGACAGGGGGACTACGAGCAGTACTTC

len: 13
d_gene: .
abundance: .
v_gene: TRBV7-9
j_gene: TRBJ2-7
CDR3aa: CASSPSGGCEQYF
CDR3nt: TGTGCCAGCAGCCCCAGTGGGGGTTGCGAGCAGTACTTC

len: 17
d_gene: TRBD2
abundance: many
v_gene: TRBV7-2
j_gene: TRBJ2-1
CDR3aa: CASSPGVAGVFYNEQFF
CDR3nt: TGTGCCAGCAGCCCAGGGGTAGCGGGGGTCTTCTACAATGAGCAGTTCTTC

len: 14
d_gene: TRBD1
abundance: few
v_gene: TRBV20-1
j_gene: TRBJ2-5
CDR3aa: CSASKFGQAETQYF
CDR3nt: TGCAGTGCTAGTAAGTTCGGACAGGCGGAGACCCAGTACTTC

len: 14
d_gene: .
abundance: many
v_gene: TRBV10-3
j_gene: TRBJ1-2
CDR3aa: CAISGRQAIYGYTF
CDR3nt: TGTGCCATCAGTGGACGACAAGCTATCTATGGCTACACCTTC

len: 14
d_gene: TRBD2
abundance: few
v_gene: TRBV20-1
j_gene: TRBJ2-3
CDR3aa: CSSRGGGIVDTQYF
CDR3nt: TGCAGTAGCCGTGGGGGGGGTATCGTGGATACGCAGTATTTT

len: 14
d_gene: TRBD2
abundance: many
v_gene: TRBV12-3/TRBV12-4
j_gene: TRBJ2-7
CDR3aa: CASSLLAGAGEQYF
CDR3nt: TGTGCCAGCAGTTTACTAGCGGGAGCGGGGGAGCAGTACTTC

len: 15
d_gene: .
abundance: many
v_gene: TRBV7-3
j_gene: TRBJ1-1
CDR3aa: CASSSSGGGNTEAFF
CDR3nt: TGTGCCAGCAGCTCGAGTGGTGGAGGGAACACTGAAGCTTTCTTT

len: 13
d_gene: .
abundance: once
v_gene: TRBV5-1
j_gene: TRBJ2-7
CDR3aa: CASKFAGTYEQYF
CDR3nt: TGTGCCAGTAAGTTCGCAGGAACCTACGAGCAGTACTTC

len: 16
d_gene: TRBD2
abundance: .
v_gene: TRBV2
j_gene: TRBJ2-7
CDR3aa: CASITGLAGASNEQYF
CDR3nt: TGTGCCAGCATCACGGGACTAGCGGGGGCCAGCAACGAGCAGTACTTC